This T cell receptor beta chain was profiled in a study of monozygotic twins with inflammatory bowel disease. Study-wide points: Immunosuppressive treatments were not uniform, and this may have added variability to patient repertoires. Among IBD patients, fewer clonotypes were shared with others than among healthy twins, especially with disease activity.

Whole blood supplied total RNA, and T cells were not sorted. UMIs that had a 6-nucleotide sample barcode were put in using template switching. TCRdb reprocessed the 5' RACE reads and reports one entry per CDR3 protein, with no DNA. The sample includes some 100,000 distinct CDR3 sequences. A remark on this clonotype: Its antigen is undetermined.

CDR3 length: 16 residues. Per germline, CDR1 SGHNT and CDR2 YENEEA. The receptor was derived from a human donor with ulcerative colitis or Crohn's disease, or a healthy co-twin of an affected twin (not recorded which). The chain is built from TRBV11-3 and TRBJ2-7. The sequencing input was blood. CDR3 sequence: CASSPGVKHFSYEQYF.